This T cell receptor beta chain was sequenced during a study of blood T cell repertoires in COVID-19 (TCRdb year 2020). About the study as a whole: Samples covering the acute and convalescent phases of COVID-19 were provided by collaborators in the United States, Italy and Spain. The prospective study material was composed of cDNA or gDNA derived from T cells, B-cell-depleted T cells, or PBMCs. Subjects who had been exposed to COVID-19, were actively infected with it, or had recovered from it provided the deeply sampled blood TCRbeta repertoires that made up the dataset. Where available, HLA class I and class II types were obtained from metadata supplied by the sample provider rather than from assay-based typing. Sample metadata almost always included a de-identified subject ID, COVID-19 status, age in years and sex. The repertoires were released in a freely available public database intended as a resource for research on the immune response to SARS-CoV-2. The samples were drawn from two sources: the first 160 participants of the ongoing ImmuneRACE study, and 1,000 to 1,500 subjects contributed by 6 global collaborators.

According to the germline V gene (reference sequence), CDR1 reads LGHDT and CDR2 reads YNNKEL. Relative to germline, V is missing 6 bases and J is missing 8 bases, with 11 bases of the junction outside any gene match. From the cysteine up to the phenylalanine, the CDR3 has a length of 15 residues. Of all the DNA, just the CDR3 is kept, 45 bases in frame from base 1. Collaborating institutions collected whole blood in K2EDTA tubes following their own protocols. For TCRbeta analysis, collaborators shipped samples as frozen whole blood, isolated PBMCs, or DNA extracted from either of those sample types. TCRbeta CDR3 regions were amplified from genomic DNA by means of the immunoSEQ Assay, a bias-controlled multiplex PCR. As for the authors' bioinformatics: Within the assay, amplification of reference gene primers was used to estimate how many nucleated cells each sample contained. To quantify the absolute abundance of each unique TCRbeta CDR3 rearrangement, sequence reads were collapsed and filtered. For each sample, productive Simpson clonality was calculated as the square root of Simpson's diversity index across productive rearrangements. Here the immuneACCESS table is served through TCRdb, limited to in-frame sequences with V and J called. Missing clones are a known gap in these copies; in checked studies unresolved V genes cover under half, and the rest lacks a known reason. Clonal size and the V and J genes are those of that table, whereas D and trimming came from the DNA. This sample comprises tens of thousands of clones, about 85% of them detected only once. Roughly 2.2% of the sample lies in the top ten.

Beyond this particular receptor, the publication reports: The amount of clinical and demographic metadata varied by source and participant and was provided uncurated.

On this clone itself: No cognate antigen has been identified for it. No quality values exist for individual bases; no much larger clone is one base distant.

Recombination joined TRBV3-1 (or the pseudogene TRBV3-2) with TRBJ2-1, with 9 junctional bases fitting TRBD1. The clonotype comes from a woman aged 70-85 years with acute or convalescent COVID-19. What was sequenced was peripheral blood. Read as DNA, the sequence is TGTGCCAGCAGTCCCGGGACAGGGTTAAGGGATGAGCAGTTCTTC. This codes for CASSPGTGLRDEQFF.